The source of this TCR beta chain is a study of Ad26.COV2.S vaccination and SARS-CoV-2 variants. At the level of the study: Donor was one of the participants in the Ad26.COV2.S arm of the COV1001 trial.

V lost 0 bases, J lost 6 bases, and 7 bases lay in between. The CDR3 runs to 13 residues. Germline CDR1 SGHRS, CDR2 YFSETQ. This clone was seen once. The target antigen is unknown. Study-wide results and limits: Non-spike TCR breadth showed similarity between vaccine and placebo recipients. Substantial breadth in spike-specific CD8+ and CD4+ T cell responses was reportedly seen after vaccination.

Treatment given: around 19 received Ad26.COV2.S at low or high dose, single or two shots; several received placebo; per-sample allocation not given. Sampling took place 63 days after the first vaccine or placebo injection. Only in-frame clones appear in the TCRdb table, and some are missing; sequencing was by immunoSEQ multiplex PCR. The sample lists about 280,000 clones; around 87% were seen once. The sequencing used peripheral blood, collected in a trial of Ad26.COV2.S vaccine versus placebo. The chain links TRBV5-1 to TRBJ2-1, with a tentative D call TRBD1 (5 bases). This sequence originates from a person between 18 and 59 years old who received the Ad26.COV2.S COVID-19 vaccine or a placebo. CDR3 loop: CASSLEQVNEQFF. The CDR3 DNA reads TGCGCCAGCAGCTTGGAACAGGTCAATGAGCAGTTCTTC. The entire variable domain, with the rest obtained from reference TRBV5-1 and TRBJ2-1, is as follows: KAGVTQTPRYLIKTRGQQVTLSCSPISGHRSVSWYQQTPGQGLQFLFEYFSETQRNKGNFPGRFSGRQFSNSRSEMNVSTLELGDSALYLCASSLEQVNEQFFGPGTRLTVL.